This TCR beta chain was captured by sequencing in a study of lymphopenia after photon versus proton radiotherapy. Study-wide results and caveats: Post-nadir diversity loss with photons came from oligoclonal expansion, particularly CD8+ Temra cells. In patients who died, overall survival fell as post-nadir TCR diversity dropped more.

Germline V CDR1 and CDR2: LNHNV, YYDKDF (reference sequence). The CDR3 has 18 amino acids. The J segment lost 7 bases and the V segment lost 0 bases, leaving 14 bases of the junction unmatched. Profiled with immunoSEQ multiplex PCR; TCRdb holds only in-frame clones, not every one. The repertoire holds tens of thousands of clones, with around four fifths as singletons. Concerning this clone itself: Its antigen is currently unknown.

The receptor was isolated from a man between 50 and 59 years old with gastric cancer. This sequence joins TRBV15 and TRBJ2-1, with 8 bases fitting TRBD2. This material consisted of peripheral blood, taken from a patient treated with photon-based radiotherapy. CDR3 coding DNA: TGTGCCACCAGCAGAGAAGGGGGACTAGTTAGGGGATATAATGAGCAGTTCTTC. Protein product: CATSREGGLVRGYNEQFF.